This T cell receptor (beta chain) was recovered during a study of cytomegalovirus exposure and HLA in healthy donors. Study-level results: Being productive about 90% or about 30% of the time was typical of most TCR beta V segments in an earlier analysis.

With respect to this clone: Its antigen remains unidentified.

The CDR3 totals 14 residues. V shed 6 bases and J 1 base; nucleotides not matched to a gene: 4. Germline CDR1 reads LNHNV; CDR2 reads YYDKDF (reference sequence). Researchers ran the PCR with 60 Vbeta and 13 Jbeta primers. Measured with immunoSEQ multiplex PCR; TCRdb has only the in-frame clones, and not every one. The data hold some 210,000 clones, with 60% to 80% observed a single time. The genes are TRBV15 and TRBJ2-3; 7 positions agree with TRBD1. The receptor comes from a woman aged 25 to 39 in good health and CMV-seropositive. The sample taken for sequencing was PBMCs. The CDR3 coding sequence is TGTGCCACCAGTAATCAGGGGGGCACAGATACGCAGTATTTT. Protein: CATSNQGGTDTQYF.